A single sample is the source of the 13 T cell receptor beta chains below, sequenced in a study of blood T cells in healthy people across ages. A second PCR, run for roughly 7 to 12 cycles, used a sample-barcoded 5' primer plus a J-beta primer mix. TCRdb fed the 5' RACE reads into MiXCR, producing one record per CDR3 protein. The sample lists about 1.6 million distinct CDR3 sequences, roughly a third seen once, with around 11% in the top ten. The sample consisted of blood. The receptor set was obtained from a woman aged 30 to 39 in good health.

The chain links TRBV7-2 to TRBJ1-1; D may be TRBD1 (5 bases). Per germline, CDR1 SGHTA and CDR2 FQGNSA. CDR3 length: 16 residues. V was shortened by 4 bases and J by 1 base, with 16 bases between the two germline ends. The CDR3 sequence is CASSSPRDLPNTEAFF. In DNA form, the CDR3 reads TGTGCCAGCAGCTCCCCCCGGGACCTCCCGAACACTGAAGCTTTCTTT.

This clonotype turned up a few times. Relative to the germline gene, one junction end is altered; a read error may explain this. This chain joins TRBV12-3 or TRBV12-4 and TRBJ2-1, with 15 bases lining up with TRBD2. This CDR3 comprises 18 residues. In DNA, the CDR3 is TGTGCCAGCAGTTACTCGGGACTAGCGGGGGGCAAAAGGAATGGGCAGTTCTTC. It encodes CASSYSGLAGGKRNGQFF.

The rearrangement links TRBV12-3 or TRBV12-4 to TRBJ2-7; possibly TRBD1 or TRBD2 for D (6 bases each). This CDR3 has 14 residues. V was trimmed by 5 bases and J by 7 bases, leaving 18 bases between them. The CDR3 spells CASSRGTPAGEQYF. The DNA for the CDR3 is TGTGCCAGCAGTAGGGGGACCCCCGCGGGGGAGCAGTACTTC.

The V gene is TRBV4-1, the J gene TRBJ2-7; a weak D match, TRBD2 (5 bases). Trimming removed 0 bases at V and 9 bases at J, with 15 bases between. This CDR3 contains 14 residues. Germline CDR1 and CDR2: MGHRA and YSYEKL. This chain's CDR3 is CASSQESGVLVQYF. The CDR3 nucleotides read TGCGCCAGCAGCCAAGAATCCGGGGTACTCGTGCAGTACTTC.

This clonotype has only a few counts. The chain links TRBV6-2 or TRBV6-3 to TRBJ2-5; TRBD2 is a possible D gene (7 bases). Germline CDR1 is MNHEY and CDR2 is SVGEGT. V was cut by 4 bases and J by 4 bases, with 19 bases left in between. The CDR3 is 16 residues long. Here the CDR3 reads CASSLGLGGPGETQYF. The CDR3 coding sequence is TGTGCCAGCAGTTTGGGATTGGGGGGGCCAGGAGAGACCCAGTACTTC.

This clonotype was seen a few times. This chain joins TRBV7-3 and TRBJ1-2; D gene unclear. The germline CDR1 and CDR2 sequences are SGHTA and FQGTGA. Between the trimmed V and J ends, which lost 5 bases and 5 bases, there was a span of 12 bases. The length of the CDR3 is 13 residues. The CDR3 sequence: CASSPLPTYGYTF. Written as DNA, the CDR3 is TGTGCCAGCAGCCCCCTACCTACTTATGGCTACACCTTC.

This clonotype was counted only a few times. This chain links TRBV5-5 with TRBJ2-3; 7 bases fit TRBD2. In germline, CDR1 is SGHKS, CDR2 YYEKEE (reference sequence). V was pared by 1 base and J by 8 bases, with 7 bases of the junction left unmatched. The CDR3 sequence is 14 residues long. This CDR3 reads CASSLTGPGGTQYF. CDR3 DNA sequence: TGTGCCAGCAGCTTGACGGGGCCGGGAGGTACGCAGTATTTT.

As for this clonotype: Because the CDR3's place on the DNA is in doubt, the DNA is left out and the CDR3 is given as listed by TCRdb. This CDR3 reads CASILGGEGSPYWTGDSYNEQFF. The J gene is TRBJ2-1, the V gene TRBV11-2; the table calls TRBD2, which could not be checked here. The CDR3 totals 23 residues, both ends included. Germline V gene lookup returns CDR1 SGHAT and CDR2 FQNNGV.

The gene calls are TRBV7-3 and TRBJ2-2, with 12 bases that match TRBD2. The CDR3 has 18 amino acids. CDR1 and CDR2 (germline): SGHTA, FQGTGA. V lost 5 bases, J lost 5 bases, and 12 bases stayed unmatched. CDR3 loop: CASSPYGTSGRWTGELFF. Here the CDR3 DNA reads TGTGCCAGCAGCCCGTACGGGACTAGCGGGCGTTGGACCGGGGAGCTGTTTTTT.

The J gene is TRBJ2-5, the V gene TRBV12-3 or TRBV12-4; 7 positions match TRBD1. Trimming took 1 base from V and 6 from J; bases not matched to a gene: 5. The CDR3 loop spans 14 amino acids. CDR3 DNA sequence: TGTGCCAGCAGTTTAGGAGGGGGCGAACAGACCCAGTACTTC. Protein product: CASSLGGGEQTQYF.

This clonotype showed up just a few times. V usage is TRBV28 and J usage is TRBJ1-2; weak D call: TRBD1 (6 bases). This CDR3 is built from 15 residues. The germline V and J ends were trimmed by 5 bases and 8 bases, with 21 bases remaining between them. Germline V gives CDR1 MDHEN, CDR2 SYDVKM. CDR3 DNA: TGTGCCAGCAGTCAAACAGGGAGCGGTTTGGGAGGCTACACCTTC. Translation gives CASSQTGSGLGGYTF.

The V call is TRBV20-1, the J call TRBJ1-2; TRBD1 might be the D (5 bases). Trimming pared 4 bases from V and 8 bases from J, leaving 14 bases between. CDR1 is DFQATT, CDR2 SNEGSKA, per germline (reference sequence). This CDR3 comprises 12 residues. The CDR3 nucleotides read TGCAGTGCTAATGAGGGGTGGGAGGGCTACACCTTC. This sequence encodes CSANEGWEGYTF.

Comments on this clonotype: At one end, the junction sequence differs from germline, possibly due to a read error. The CDR3 DNA reads as TGCGCCAGCAGCTTGGAGGCAGTAACTAATGAAAAACGGTTTTTT. This translates into CASSLEAVTNEKRFF. The chain carries TRBV5-1 and TRBJ1-4; D gene ambiguous. CDR1 and CDR2 from the germline V gene are SGHRS and YFSETQ. The CDR3 has 15 residues.